Presented here are 22 T cell receptor beta chains from one specimen sequenced in a study of T cell responses to AZD1222 COVID-19 vaccine. Profiling relied on immunoSEQ multiplex PCR, and the TCRdb table lists in-frame clones only, not all of them. This sample has under 150,000 clones, with 85% to 90% found just once. Source: peripheral blood, taken 28 days after the second AZD1222 dose. These receptor sequences come from an adult who received the AZD1222 COVID-19 vaccine.

CDR3 sequence reads: CASSYGTSGEQYV. The DNA for the CDR3 is TGTGCCAGCAGCTACGGGACTAGCGGCGAGCAGTACGTC. The rearrangement uses TRBV13 and TRBJ2-7; TRBD2 aligns across 11 bases. The germline V gene encodes CDR1 PRHDT and CDR2 FYEKMQ (reference sequence). There are 13 residues in the CDR3. V lost 4 bases to trimming and J lost 6 bases; unmatched junction nucleotides: 2.

V usage is TRBV5-1 and J usage is TRBJ1-1; D call uncertain. The germline V gene has CDR1 SGHRS and CDR2 YFSETQ. With 4 bases removed from V and 0 bases from J, the gap between germline ends came to 19 bases. The CDR3 is made up of 17 amino acids. CDR3 sequence (DNA): TGCGCCAGCAGCCGTACGAAAAACGGACCGCTGAACACTGAAGCTTTCTTT. Its protein product is CASSRTKNGPLNTEAFF. The full variable domain, rest sourced from reference TRBV5-1 and TRBJ1-1, is KAGVTQTPRYLIKTRGQQVTLSCSPISGHRSVSWYQQTPGQGLQFLFEYFSETQRNKGNFPGRFSGRQFSNSRSEMNVSTLELGDSALYLCASSRTKNGPLNTEAFFGQGTRLTVV.

The V gene is TRBV4-1, the J gene TRBJ1-6; 7 nucleotides match TRBD1. CDR1 and CDR2 (germline): MGHRA, YSYEKL. The CDR3 is made up of 15 amino acids. V trimming: 3 bases; J trimming: 13 bases; junction bases outside the gene matches: 12. The CDR3 DNA follows: TGCGCCAGCAGCCATGACGGACAGGTTTCTTCGCCCCTCCACTTT. This gives the protein CASSHDGQVSSPLHF.

The chain couples TRBV5-1 to TRBJ1-2; no definite D call. This CDR3 has 15 residues. Germline V lookup: CDR1 SGHRS, CDR2 YFSETQ. Trimming cost V 4 bases and J 8 bases, with 21 bases left between them. The CDR3 spells CASSPTDGVVSGYTF. Written as DNA, the CDR3 is TGCGCCAGCAGCCCAACCGACGGGGTAGTCAGCGGCTACACCTTC.

CDR3 bases: TGTGCCAGCCGGGCAGGGCCCAGCTATGGCTACACCTTC. Translating gives CASRAGPSYGYTF. This chain connects TRBV6-5 to TRBJ1-2; the D gene is possibly TRBD1 (5 bases). The V gene's germline CDR1 is MNHEY and CDR2 SVGAGI. Deletions cut 8 bases from V and 4 bases from J, with 14 bases between. CDR3 size: 13 residues.

V and J are TRBV5-1 and TRBJ2-7; either TRBD1 or TRBD2 may supply D (5 bases each). Per germline, CDR1 SGHRS and CDR2 YFSETQ. V was trimmed by 0 bases and J by 2 bases, leaving 9 bases between them. The CDR3 consists of 14 residues. The CDR3 loop is CASSLEPGPYEQYF. The CDR3 DNA reads as TGCGCCAGCAGCTTGGAGCCGGGGCCCTACGAGCAGTACTTC.

The chain links TRBV29-1 to TRBJ1-2, with no clear D. V was clipped by 6 bases and J by 8 bases, with 19 bases between them. CDR1 is SQVTM and CDR2 is ANQGSEA in the germline V gene. The CDR3 length is 13 residues. CDR3 DNA: TGCAGCGTCGAAACCCTCTCTCGTCCCGGCTACACCTTC. Protein product: CSVETLSRPGYTF.

The gene calls are TRBV19 and TRBJ1-2, with a weak D call TRBD1 (6 bases). The germline CDR1 and CDR2 sequences are LNHDA and SQIVND (reference sequence). Trimming took off 8 bases at V and 7 bases at J, with 17 bases between the two ends. The CDR3 is made up of 13 amino acids. CDR3 nucleotide sequence: TGTGCCAGTGCCTACAGGGATCTTGTTGGCTACACCTTC. It codes for CASAYRDLVGYTF. The full variable domain, rest sourced from reference TRBV19 and TRBJ1-2, is DGGITQSPKYLFRKEGQNVTLSCEQNLNHDAMYWYRQDPGQGLRLIYYSQIVNDFQKGDIAEGYSVSREKKESFPLTVTSAQKNPTAFYLCASAYRDLVGYTFGSGTRLTVV.

This chain links TRBV6-8 with TRBJ2-7; D possibly uses TRBD1 or TRBD2 (5 bases each). The germline V gene encodes CDR1 MNHGY and CDR2 SAAAGT. Trimming stripped 5 bases from V and 2 bases from J, with 10 bases between. This CDR3 comprises 13 residues. The CDR3 protein is CASSPGTAYEQYV. In DNA form, the CDR3 reads TGTGCCAGCAGTCCCGGGACGGCCTACGAGCAGTACGTC.

This chain connects TRBV27 to TRBJ2-2; TRBD2 matches at 7 bases. The CDR3 loop spans 14 amino acids. Germline CDR1 and CDR2: MNHEY and SMNVEV (reference sequence). J lost 4 bases, V lost 5 bases, and 4 bases had no gene match. The CDR3 DNA sequence: TGTGCCAGCAGTATTCGGGAGGCCACCGGGGAGCTGTTTTTT. Residues: CASSIREATGELFF.

The chain is built from TRBV19 and TRBJ2-1; TRBD2 matches 13 bases. Germline trimming cut 4 bases from V and 7 bases from J; bases unmatched to any gene: 4. This CDR3 has 15 residues. Germline assignment: CDR1 LNHDA and CDR2 SQIVND (reference sequence). CDR3 protein: CASSTRTSGSNEQFF. Here the CDR3 DNA reads TGTGCCAGTAGTACACGGACTAGCGGGAGTAATGAGCAGTTCTTC.

V usage is TRBV3-1 (or the pseudogene TRBV3-2) and J usage is TRBJ2-7; TRBD2 matches at 8 bases. Germline V gives CDR1 LGHDT, CDR2 YNNKEL (reference sequence). With V trimmed by 2 bases and J by 0 bases, 15 bases remained unmatched. The length of the CDR3 is 19 residues. The chain's CDR3 is CASSQPPSGGSGSSYEQYF. Written as DNA, the CDR3 is TGTGCCAGCAGCCAACCTCCGTCGGGGGGGTCCGGAAGCTCCTACGAGCAGTACTTC.

CDR3 sequence (DNA): TGTGCCAGCAGCGGGGAGCTAAGCACAGATACGCAGTATTTT. This encodes CASSGELSTDTQYF. The chain uses TRBV9 and TRBJ2-3; perhaps TRBD2 as D (5 bases). The CDR3 runs to 14 residues. The V and J ends lost 3 bases and 0 bases respectively, with 8 bases between them. Germline values: CDR1 SGDLS, CDR2 YYNGEE. Together with reference TRBV9 and TRBJ2-3, the CDR3 gives the full variable domain: DSGVTQTPKHLITATGQRVTLRCSPRSGDLSVYWYQQSLDQGLQFLIQYYNGEERAKGNILERFSAQQFPDLHSELNLSSLELGDSALYFCASSGELSTDTQYFGPGTRLTVL.

The chain recombines TRBV13 with TRBJ1-1; no reliable D call. Germline V CDR1 and CDR2: PRHDT, FYEKMQ (reference sequence). The CDR3 length is 16 residues. V was shortened by 5 bases and J by 1 base, with 17 bases between the two germline ends. The CDR3 here is CASSPRLGRKNTEAFF. The CDR3 DNA is TGTGCCAGCAGCCCAAGGTTGGGCAGGAAGAACACTGAAGCTTTCTTT.

In its sample, this clone was seen once. CDR3 residues: CASTPGTGASGANVLTF. CDR3 in DNA: TGTGCCAGTACCCCGGGGACAGGGGCGTCTGGGGCCAACGTCCTGACTTTC. The chain recombines TRBV19 with TRBJ2-6; 10 bases line up with TRBD1. Trimming removed 7 bases from V and 1 base from J; junction bases left unmatched: 7. The CDR3 covers 17 residues. Looked up from germline, CDR1 is LNHDA and CDR2 is SQIVND (reference sequence). The entire variable domain, with the rest obtained from reference TRBV19 and TRBJ2-6, is as follows: DGGITQSPKYLFRKEGQNVTLSCEQNLNHDAMYWYRQDPGQGLRLIYYSQIVNDFQKGDIAEGYSVSREKKESFPLTVTSAQKNPTAFYLCASTPGTGASGANVLTFGAGSRLTVL.

The chain is built from TRBV29-1 and TRBJ2-7, with 8 bases that match TRBD2. This CDR3 has 11 amino acids. Germline CDR1 is SQVTM and CDR2 is ANQGSEA. V lost 6 bases, J lost 10 bases, and 8 bases stayed unmatched. CDR3 region: CSVVSGIQQYF. DNA of the CDR3: TGCAGCGTCGTTAGCGGGATTCAACAGTACTTC.

The CDR3 protein is CAISRTVNTGELFF. DNA of the CDR3: TGTGCCATCAGCCGGACAGTTAACACCGGGGAGCTGTTTTTT. The chain couples TRBV10-3 to TRBJ2-2, with a possible D match to TRBD1 (6 bases). Trimming removed 6 bases at V and 2 bases at J, with 10 bases between. CDR3 length equals 14 residues. Germline loops: CDR1 ENHRY, CDR2 SYGVKD.

This chain joins TRBV30 and TRBJ1-5; TRBD1 is a possible D gene (5 bases). Germline V gives CDR1 GTSNPN, CDR2 SVGIG (reference sequence). The CDR3 consists of 13 residues. V lost 3 bases and J lost 7, with 13 bases in between. CDR3: CAWSQQAGQPQHF. The CDR3 DNA follows: TGTGCCTGGAGCCAACAGGCGGGCCAGCCCCAGCATTTT. Variable domain in full (rest from reference TRBV30 and TRBJ1-5): SQTIHQWPATLVQPVGSPLSLECTVEGTSNPNLYWYRQAAGRGLQLLFYSVGIGQISSEVPQNLSASRPQDRQFILSSKKLLLSDSGFYLCAWSQQAGQPQHFGDGTRLSIL.

The chain joins TRBV12-3 or TRBV12-4 to TRBJ2-2; D perhaps matches TRBD1 (5 bases). V was clipped by 6 bases and J by 6 bases, with 11 bases between them. This CDR3 has 13 amino acids. The CDR3, as DNA: TGTGCCAGCAGCCCTCGGACACCCGGGGAGCTGTTTTTT. Encoded protein: CASSPRTPGELFF.

This clone was seen a handful of times. V gene TRBV19 combines with J gene TRBJ2-5, with 12 bases matching TRBD2. This CDR3 has 15 amino acids. Germline V gene lookup returns CDR1 LNHDA and CDR2 SQIVND (reference sequence). V lost 5 bases and J lost 4; bases outside the gene matches: 5. The CDR3, as DNA: TGTGCCAGTAGTCTAGGACTAGCGGGATTAGAGACCCAGTACTTC. This translates into CASSLGLAGLETQYF.

The CDR3: CASSTHSGSGETQYF. The CDR3 nucleotides read TGTGCCAGCAGCACTCATAGCGGGAGTGGAGAGACCCAGTACTTC. The chain is built from TRBV9 and TRBJ2-5; 9 positions agree with TRBD2. Germline CDR1 SGDLS, CDR2 YYNGEE. Trimming removed 4 bases from V and 4 bases from J; junction bases left unmatched: 8. This CDR3 is built from 15 residues.

The V gene is TRBV5-6, the J gene TRBJ2-1, with 8 bases aligning to TRBD1. J lost 10 bases, V lost 2 bases, and 11 bases had no gene match. The CDR3 contains 15 residues. CDR1 and CDR2 (germline): SGHDT, YYEEEE. The DNA of the CDR3 is TGTGCCAGCAGCTTTTTTTCTGGACAGGGAGGCGAGCAGTTCTTC. This sequence encodes CASSFFSGQGGEQFF.